This TCR beta chain comes out of a study of T cells in Graves' hyperthyroidism and ophthalmopathy (dated by TCRdb to between 2017 and 2020). Broadly, across the study: Peripheral blood samples were taken at the time of initial diagnosis, prior to any treatment. To identify TCR V-J signatures that set the groups apart, the researchers used a discovery cohort of 100 patients, made up of 43 with Graves' ophthalmopathy and about 60 with stable Graves' hyperthyroidism. An independent validation cohort of around 19 hyperthyroidism patients and 15 or so patients who later progressed to ophthalmopathy tested prospective prediction of ophthalmopathy. The 100 discovery patients were randomly divided into training and test sets at a 7:3 ratio. In about 6 Graves' hyperthyroidism patients, the study also compared T-cell repertoires from thyroid tissue with T-cell repertoires from blood. Following sampling, methimazole starting at 30 mg daily was given to hyperthyroidism patients, and high-dose intravenous methylprednisolone was given to ophthalmopathy patients. According to the paper, TCR Vbeta CDR3 sequencing was carried out on approximately 140 peripheral blood samples, which came from fewer than 50 ophthalmopathy, around 75 hyperthyroidism and approximately 17 progressor patients.

TCR beta CDR3 regions were amplified from RNA transcripts. The TCR CDR3 was subjected to a first round of RT-PCR using the HTBI primer set and the Qiagen OneStep RT-PCR kit. Libraries were constructed in a second round of multiplex PCR, after which size selection and purification were performed. The libraries were sequenced on an Illumina HiSeq2000 using paired-end 100 bp reads. For the original study's pipeline: SOAPnuke was used to process the raw data, with reads discarded if the reads contained adapters or uncalled bases, had a mean Phred below 15, or lacked an exact constant-primer or identifier match. High-quality paired reads were merged with COPE v1.2.5, and unique nucleotide sequences were defined as clonotypes. MiTCR v1.1 was used to align clonotypes to the IMGT TRBV, TRBD and TRBJ reference segments. The analysis was restricted to V-J combinations with a frequency above 0.0001, which together covered approximately 99% of the repertoires. The TCS score was defined as the ratio of F50 (clonal expansion) to E x V (chaos), calculated using BLOSUM62-based TCRdist between CDR3 peptides within each V-J. Welch's t-statistics and random forest reduced fewer than 600 V-J features to roughly 13, which were used in a naive Bayes classifier (R e1071). Using fastp trimming at Q25 and MiXCR clonotype assembly, TCRdb reanalyzed the public sequencing data and kept in-frame beta chains. Here each entry gathers all rows of one CDR3 protein and keeps the most common genes and DNA. The V and J calls shown here were made by TCRdb, not taken from the authors' results. Within this sample are fewer than 400,000 distinct CDR3 sequences, with 20% to 25% of them counted one time only. 73% of the sample is in the top ten clones.

Trimming removed 2 bases from V and 6 bases from J, leaving 9 bases between the germline ends. As encoded in the germline V gene, CDR1 is SNHLY while CDR2 is FYNNEI. There are 13 amino acids in the CDR3, from cysteine to phenylalanine inclusive. Only the CDR3 region is kept as DNA, spanning 39 bases read in frame from base 1. A patient counted as having stable Graves' hyperthyroidism if no progression to ophthalmopathy occurred over 18 months of follow-up. Hyperthyroidism patients were newly diagnosed, with disease duration under 2 months, and aged 18 to 65 years. Any patient with an uncontrolled infection, another autoimmune disease, pregnancy or lactation was excluded. Diagnoses were based on clinical symptoms, serum thyroxine and TRAb, thyroid ultrasound and orbital computed tomography. PBMCs were separated from around 9.1 ml of fresh peripheral blood using Ficoll-Paque density gradient centrifugation. Trizol reagent was used to extract total RNA, and RNA quality was then checked on an Agilent 2100 Bioanalyzer.

Study-level results and caveats: No statistical method was used to fix the sample size in advance, and group allocation was not hidden from the investigators. A model built on a 13 V-J signature distinguished ophthalmopathy from stable hyperthyroidism, reaching 85% to 90% sensitivity and approximately 83% specificity in cross-validation and 80%/75% in testing. Blood samples also contained most of the expanded thyroid clonotypes (frequency above 0.001), which suggests that blood repertoires may reflect thyroid immune responses. In validation, progression to ophthalmopathy was predicted by the model with almost 71% sensitivity and approximately 78% specificity, a median of about 6 months before onset.

This clonotype showed up many times. Its recognized antigen is unknown. One base away there is no much larger clone; base qualities are not given. Recombination joined TRBV2 with TRBJ2-3; the D gene assignment is ambiguous. The receptor comes from a man aged 50-60 years with Graves' hyperthyroidism. Material: blood. CDR3 loop: CASSENLGDTQYF. The DNA is as follows: TGTGCCAGCAGTGAAAATCTAGGGGATACGCAGTATTTT. Here the CDR3 is joined to the reference TRBV2 and TRBJ2-3 genes, and the full variable domain is: EPEVTQTPSHQVTQMGQEVILRCVPISNHLYFYWYRQILGQKVEFLVSFYNNEISEKSEIFDDQFSVERPDGSNFTLKIRSTKLEDSAMYFCASSENLGDTQYFGPGTRLTVL.